The T cell receptor (beta chain) under discussion was sequenced for a study of shared clonotypes between healthy human individuals. Study in general: CD4 naive cells filled three plates per donor, CD4 memory three, CD8 naive two and CD8 memory one.

It was across several immunoSEQ plates that each subset's genomic DNA was evenly split. Study processing details: Owing to the provision of junction-only sequences devoid of quality scores by immunoSEQ, filtering differed. The data were produced by immunoSEQ multiplex PCR, yet TCRdb's version contains in-frame clones alone and is incomplete. That table supplies the V and J calls and clone size; D and trimming were determined from the DNA. Of about 2.4 million clones in the sample, approximately 93% are singletons; the top ten hold around 0.37%. Comment on this clone: In the same sample, other DNA sequences code for this CDR3.

The investigators split CD4+ cells into a CD45RA+ naive subset and a CD45RA-negative memory subset. CDR1 and CDR2 (germline): SGHTA, FQGNSA. The CDR3 has 15 amino acids. V dropped 1 base and J dropped 3; count of bases not matched to a gene: 0. This clonotype was sampled from a man between 18 and 35 years old in good health. Some clones in this sample may be carry-over from other donors' samples. The chain joins TRBV7-2 to TRBJ2-3; the match to TRBD2 covers 11 bases. Sequencing used naive CD4+ T cells from PBMCs. As to subset: CD45RA+ positively selected. CDR3 coding DNA: TGTGCCAGCAGCTTAGGACTAGCGGGGACAGATACGCAGTATTTT. This codes for CASSLGLAGTDTQYF.